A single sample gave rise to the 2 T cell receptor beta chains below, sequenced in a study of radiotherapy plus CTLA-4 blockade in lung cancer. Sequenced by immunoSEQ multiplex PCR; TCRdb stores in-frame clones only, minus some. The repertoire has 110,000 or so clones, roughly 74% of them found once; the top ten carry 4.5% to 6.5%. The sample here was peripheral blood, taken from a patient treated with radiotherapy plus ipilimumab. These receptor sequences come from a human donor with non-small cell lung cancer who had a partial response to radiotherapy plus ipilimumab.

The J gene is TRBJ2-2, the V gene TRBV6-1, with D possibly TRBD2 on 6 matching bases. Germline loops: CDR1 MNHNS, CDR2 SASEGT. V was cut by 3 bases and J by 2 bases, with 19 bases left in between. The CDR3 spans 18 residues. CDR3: CASSEPGVKSANTGELFF. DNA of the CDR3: TGTGCCAGCAGTGAGCCGGGAGTTAAATCGGCCAACACCGGGGAGCTGTTTTTT.

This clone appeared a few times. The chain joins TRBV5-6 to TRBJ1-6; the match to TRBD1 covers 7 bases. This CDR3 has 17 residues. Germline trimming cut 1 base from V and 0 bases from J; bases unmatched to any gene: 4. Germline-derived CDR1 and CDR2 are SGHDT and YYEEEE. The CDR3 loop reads CASSLKGQSSYNSPLHF. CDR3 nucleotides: TGTGCCAGCAGCTTGAAGGGACAGAGCTCCTATAATTCACCCCTCCACTTT.